The clone carrying this T cell receptor (beta chain) was recorded a few times. Investigators amplified TCR beta CDR3 regions from RNA transcripts. HTBI primers were employed in first-round RT-PCR, then a second-round multiplex PCR followed. Using its own MiXCR run on the multiplex PCR reads, TCRdb lists one record per CDR3 protein. The sample holds approximately 700,000 distinct CDR3 sequences, roughly two fifths seen once. The sample originates from a study of Graves' ophthalmopathy and Graves' hyperthyroidism. The CDR3 sequence is 17 residues long. With V trimmed by 4 bases and J by 7 bases, 14 bases remained unmatched. In germline, CDR1 is KGHDR, CDR2 SFDVKD.

The sample was peripheral blood. This clonotype originated in an adult man with Graves' ophthalmopathy. V usage is TRBV24-1 and J usage is TRBJ2-5; 10 bases fit TRBD1. CDR3: CATSDPGTGAPAGTQYF. As DNA, the CDR3 is TGTGCCACCAGTGACCCCGGGACAGGGGCCCCGGCGGGGACCCAGTACTTC.